This record covers a single TCR beta chain. These data originate in a study of blood T cell repertoires in COVID-19. Study in general: Spain, Italy and the United States supplied samples that represented acute and convalescent COVID-19. T cells, B-cell-depleted T cells, or PBMCs provided the cDNA or gDNA that served as material.

V lost 10 bases and J lost 4; bases outside the gene matches: 10. The V gene's germline CDR1 is ENHRY and CDR2 SYGVKD. The CDR3 covers 14 residues. The repertoire was sequenced with immunoSEQ multiplex PCR; TCRdb's copy has only in-frame clones and lacks some. The data contain about 320,000 clones, 85% to 90% of them seen just once; the ten biggest clones take up 8.5% to 14%. The sample taken for sequencing was peripheral blood. The rearrangement joins TRBV10-3 to TRBJ1-1; 9 bases are a match to TRBD1. The TCR was taken from a woman in her twenties or thirties with COVID-19, enrolled during active disease. For the CDR3, the DNA is TGTGCCACCGAGACCGGACAGGGGCCCACTGAAGCTTTCTTT. Its protein product is CATETGQGPTEAFF.